Listed below are T cell receptor beta chains from one sample, sequenced in a study of post-analysis software for immune sequencing data. TCRdb recomputed calls from the PCR reads with MiXCR, one row per CDR3 protein. The sample lists almost 700,000 distinct CDR3 sequences, 59% occurring once. Sequencing used blood. The receptor source for this set is a girl aged 2-10 years with multiple sclerosis. The CDR3 runs from the conserved cysteine through the conserved F or W. A D gene is named only where the DNA matches it firmly. Rows give clone size only sometimes, using once, few, many, or a class for an expanded clone.

CDR3,DNA,V,J,D,size
CASSYGGRANEKLFF,TGTGCCAGCAGTTATGGGGGAAGGGCTAATGAAAAACTGTTTTTT,TRBV6-5,TRBJ1-4,NA,NA
CSVGQGGCGGYTF,TGCAGCGTTGGACAGGGGGGGTGCGGAGGCTACACCTTC,TRBV29-1,TRBJ1-2,TRBD1,NA
CASSLDHDPGQGSGGYTF,TGTGCCAGCAGCTTAGATCATGACCCGGGACAGGGGAGCGGTGGCTACACCTTC,TRBV11-2,TRBJ1-2,TRBD1,NA
CASSGYTSVPSYEQYF,TGTGCCAGCAGCGGATACACTAGCGTCCCATCCTACGAGCAGTACTTC,TRBV11-2,TRBJ2-7,TRBD2,NA
CASIRTTYEQYF,TGTGCCAGCATTAGGACTACCTACGAGCAGTACTTC,TRBV21-1,TRBJ2-7,NA,few
CSAVALRGYEQYF,TGCAGTGCTGTCGCTTTGAGGGGGTACGAGCAGTACTTC,TRBV20-1,TRBJ2-7,NA,NA
CASGSPGGRDTQYF,TGTGCTAGTGGTTCTCCGGGGGGCAGGGATACGCAGTATTTT,TRBV12-5,TRBJ2-3,NA,NA
CASSRTAETQYF,TGTGCCAGCAGCAGGACAGCAGAGACCCAGTACTTC,TRBV6-5,TRBJ2-5,NA,NA
CAISERVDNNQPQHF,TGTGCCATCAGTGAAAGGGTAGACAACAATCAGCCCCAGCATTTT,TRBV10-3,TRBJ1-5,NA,NA
CASSYGDYTDTQYF,TGTGCCAGCAGTTACGGGGACTACACAGATACGCAGTATTTT,TRBV6-2/TRBV6-3,TRBJ2-3,TRBD2,few
CASSPGQGGDTEAFF,TGTGCCAGCAGTCCCGGGCAGGGAGGAGACACTGAAGCTTTCTTT,TRBV5-5,TRBJ1-1,NA,NA
CAIRLDQGELFF,TGTGCCATACGGCTGGATCAGGGAGAGCTGTTTTTT,TRBV10-3,TRBJ1-4,NA,NA
CASSQPLGAGLAYNEQFF,TGCGCCAGCAGTCAACCCCTCGGTGCAGGGCTAGCCTACAATGAGCAGTTCTTC,TRBV5-1,TRBJ2-1,NA,NA
CASSYHQRTGSYGYTF,TGTGCCAGCAGTTACCACCAAAGGACGGGTAGCTATGGCTACACCTTC,TRBV6-2/TRBV6-3,TRBJ1-2,NA,NA
CASQRTDVSNYGYTF,TGTGCCAGTCAGAGGACAGATGTCTCTAACTATGGCTACACCTTC,TRBV7-9,TRBJ1-2,NA,NA
CSASSIHLYEQYF,TGCAGTGCCTCCTCGATACACCTTTACGAGCAGTACTTC,TRBV20-1,TRBJ2-7,NA,NA
CSFRDSTSYEQYF,TGCAGTTTCCGGGACTCCACCTCCTACGAGCAGTACTTC,TRBV20-1,TRBJ2-7,NA,NA
CSARDRSPNQRGSEETQYF,TGCAGTGCTAGAGATCGGAGCCCTAACCAGCGGGGGAGCGAAGAGACCCAGTACTTC,TRBV20-1,TRBJ2-5,TRBD2,NA
CSDSTGQETQYF,TGCAGCGACTCGACAGGGCAAGAGACCCAGTACTTC,TRBV29-1,TRBJ2-5,TRBD1,NA
CSASLGTGGYEQYF,TGCAGTGCTAGCCTCGGGACAGGGGGTTACGAGCAGTACTTC,TRBV20-1,TRBJ2-7,TRBD1,NA
CSVVSRDRGFFRGYTF,TGCAGCGTTGTTTCCCGGGACAGGGGTTTTTTCCGTGGCTACACCTTC,TRBV29-1,TRBJ1-2,TRBD1,few
CASSLQGAGYNEQFF,TGTGCCAGCAGCTTACAGGGGGCCGGTTACAATGAGCAGTTCTTC,TRBV6-4,TRBJ2-1,TRBD1,NA
CASSSGGFSYNEQFF,TGTGCCAGCAGCTCCGGGGGTTTCTCCTACAATGAGCAGTTCTTC,TRBV7-2,TRBJ2-1,NA,NA
CSSWVGVGNEQYF,TGCAGCTCGTGGGTGGGAGTGGGTAACGAGCAGTACTTC,TRBV20-1,TRBJ2-7,NA,NA
CASSLGEDSRSGANVLTF,TGTGCCAGCAGCCTAGGGGAAGACAGTCGCTCTGGGGCCAACGTCCTGACTTTC,TRBV12-3/TRBV12-4,TRBJ2-6,NA,NA
CASSRSGRPYEQYF,TGTGCCAGCAGCCGTAGCGGGAGGCCCTACGAGCAGTACTTC,TRBV12-3/TRBV12-4,TRBJ2-7,TRBD2,NA
CASSGTVSPYGYTF,TGTGCCAGCAGTGGGACAGTTTCGCCGTATGGCTACACCTTC,TRBV9,TRBJ1-2,TRBD1,NA
CASSQAGQGEQFF,TGCGCCAGCAGCCAAGCGGGACAGGGTGAGCAGTTCTTC,TRBV4-3,TRBJ2-1,TRBD1,NA
CSASPGGNTDTQYF,TGCAGTGCTAGTCCGGGCGGGAATACAGATACGCAGTATTTT,TRBV20-1,TRBJ2-3,NA,NA
CASRPRTGRPHEYPTDTQYF,TGTGCCAGCAGACCCCGGACAGGGCGACCTCACGAATACCCCACAGATACGCAGTATTTT,TRBV12-3/TRBV12-4,TRBJ2-3,TRBD1,NA
CASSLPGTEAPYGYTF,TGTGCCAGCAGTTTACCCGGGACAGAGGCCCCCTATGGCTACACCTTC,TRBV25-1,TRBJ1-2,TRBD1,few
CASSPDREREFSSYNEQFF,TGTGCCAGCTCACCAGACAGGGAGCGGGAGTTCTCCTCCTACAATGAGCAGTTCTTC,TRBV18,TRBJ2-1,NA,few
CATGSGTGPGDTQYF,TGTGCCACCGGGTCTGGGACAGGACCTGGAGATACGCAGTATTTT,TRBV6-1,TRBJ2-3,TRBD1,NA
CASSLDSPGYEQYF,TGCGCCAGCAGCCTAGACAGTCCGGGCTACGAGCAGTACTTC,TRBV5-1,TRBJ2-7,NA,NA
CASRPLAGASKVDTDTQYF,TGTGCCAGCAGACCATTAGCGGGGGCCTCGAAGGTGGACACAGATACGCAGTATTTT,TRBV7-9,TRBJ2-3,TRBD2,NA
CASSYSSLGGTETQYF,TGTGCCAGCAGTTACTCGAGTTTAGGGGGAACGGAGACCCAGTACTTC,TRBV6-5,TRBJ2-5,NA,NA
CSATTGGGANEQYF,TGCAGTGCCACCACTGGCGGGGGGGCCAATGAGCAGTACTTC,TRBV20-1,TRBJ2-7,TRBD2,NA
CASSRGSSGILSYEQYF,TGCGCCAGCAGCCGGGGGTCTAGCGGGATACTCTCCTACGAGCAGTACTTC,TRBV5-1,TRBJ2-7,TRBD2,NA
CASSYERRDTQYF,TGTGCCAGCAGTTACGAGAGGAGAGATACGCAGTATTTT,TRBV6-5,TRBJ2-3,NA,NA
CSARVAGNTGELFF,TGCAGTGCTAGAGTAGCGGGAAACACCGGGGAGCTGTTTTTT,TRBV20-1,TRBJ2-2,TRBD2,NA
CASSLRLAGVSHNEQFF,TGCGCCAGCAGCCTAAGACTAGCGGGAGTTTCGCACAATGAGCAGTTCTTC,TRBV5-1,TRBJ2-1,TRBD2,NA
CASNDIRGSIAFF,TGTGCCAGCAACGATATAAGGGGAAGCATAGCTTTCTTT,TRBV28,TRBJ1-1,NA,NA
CASNTPRRQGADEAFF,TGTGCCAGCAACACGCCCCGGAGACAGGGGGCGGATGAAGCTTTCTTT,TRBV7-2,TRBJ1-1,TRBD1,NA
CSATRGQLSNEQFF,TGCAGTGCTACCAGGGGGCAGCTTAGCAATGAGCAGTTCTTC,TRBV20-1,TRBJ2-1,TRBD1,few
CASTDKRESYNEQFF,TGTGCCAGCACCGATAAGCGGGAATCCTACAATGAGCAGTTCTTC,TRBV21-1,TRBJ2-1,NA,NA
CASSLGASGRVGEQFF,TGTGCCAGCTCCCTCGGGGCTAGCGGGAGAGTAGGGGAGCAGTTCTTC,TRBV18,TRBJ2-1,TRBD2,NA
CASSNSWSGPEAFF,TGTGCCAGCAGCAACTCGTGGAGTGGCCCCGAAGCTTTCTTT,TRBV12-3/TRBV12-4,TRBJ1-1,NA,NA
CASSVLAGGADTQYF,TGTGCCAGCAGTGTACTAGCGGGAGGTGCAGATACGCAGTATTTT,TRBV2,TRBJ2-3,TRBD2,few
CASSFDRGKEQYF,TGCGCCAGCAGCTTTGACAGGGGAAAGGAGCAGTACTTT,TRBV7-2,TRBJ2-7,TRBD1,NA
CASRGPVRDTEAFF,TGTGCCAGCAGGGGACCCGTAAGGGACACTGAAGCTTTCTTT,TRBV6-5,TRBJ1-1,NA,few
CASSLQGQAREPQHF,TGTGCCAGCAGCTTACAGGGACAGGCTAGAGAGCCCCAGCATTTT,TRBV7-2,TRBJ1-5,TRBD1,NA
CSVAQGPGLAGGLSYEQYF,TGCAGCGTTGCTCAAGGTCCGGGACTAGCGGGAGGGCTCTCCTACGAGCAGTACTTC,TRBV29-1,TRBJ2-7,TRBD2,NA
CASSLVRAETQYF,TGTGCCAGCAGCTTAGTAAGAGCAGAGACCCAGTACTTC,TRBV7-2,TRBJ2-5,NA,NA
CASTLDRSGETQYF,TGCGCCAGCACCCTCGACCGTTCTGGCGAGACCCAGTACTTC,TRBV5-1,TRBJ2-5,NA,NA